This T cell receptor (beta chain) was documented in a study of T cell responses to AZD1222 COVID-19 vaccine. Sequencing was performed with immunoSEQ multiplex PCR; in TCRdb, only in-frame clones are kept and a portion is missing. The repertoire holds approximately 120,000 clones, with about 89% as singletons. This TCR derives from an adult in good health. The sequencing here drew on peripheral blood, taken on day 0 of MenACWY control vaccination.

Written as DNA, the CDR3 is TGTGCCATCAGTCCTGGGACTAGCGGGAACCTCTACGAGCAGTACTTC. Encoded protein: CAISPGTSGNLYEQYF. V usage is TRBV10-3 and J usage is TRBJ2-7, with TRBD2 identical over 13 bases. The CDR3 has 16 residues. The ends lost 5 bases at V and 3 bases at J; junction bases unmatched: 7. Germline CDR1 is ENHRY and CDR2 is SYGVKD.